The entry below describes one T cell receptor (beta chain). Its antigen is unknown. This CDR3 spans 14 amino acids. Germline V gene data show CDR1 as SGDLS and CDR2 as YYNGEE. V shed 3 bases and J shed 2 bases, with 10 bases lying between them. The data are from a study of OX40 agonist ivuxolimab in advanced cancers. About the study: Anti-PD-1, anti-PD-L1 or anti-CTLA-4 therapy given earlier was allowed, and about 38% had some.

Study-level results: At 0.1 to 3.0 mg/kg, clonal expansion of CD4+ and CD8+ blood T cells had occurred by week 6.

Libraries were prepared by immunoSEQ multiplex PCR; TCRdb keeps only in-frame clonotypes and omits some of them. This sample has roughly 30,000 clones, with around 90% found just once. Source: CD4+ or CD8+ T cells sorted from blood, taken in a trial of the OX40 agonist ivuxolimab. The gene calls are TRBV9 and TRBJ2-3; D remains ambiguous. The sequence was collected from an adult with an advanced solid tumor such as melanoma, head and neck, liver or kidney cancer. Here the CDR3 reads CASSGGRYTDTQYF. The CDR3 coding sequence is TGTGCCAGCAGCGGCGGACGTTACACAGATACGCAGTATTTT.